The 15 T cell receptor beta chains listed next were all sequenced from one sample in a study of Ad26.COV2.S vaccination and SARS-CoV-2 variants. TCRdb's table, derived via immunoSEQ multiplex PCR, lists solely in-frame clones and lacks some. Of some 640,000 clones detected, about 89% appear once; the ten largest clones hold around 1.5%. Treatment given: 15 to 20 received Ad26.COV2.S at low or high dose, single or two shots; a few received placebo; per-sample allocation not given. Day 63 after the first vaccine or placebo injection was the time point for sampling. The sequencing here drew on peripheral blood, taken in a trial of Ad26.COV2.S vaccine versus placebo. The receptors here all came from a person aged 18-60 years who received the Ad26.COV2.S COVID-19 vaccine or a placebo.

The chain is built from TRBV29-1 and TRBJ2-3, with 7 bases identical to TRBD1. V dropped 4 bases and J dropped 2; count of bases not matched to a gene: 6. This CDR3 is built from 14 residues. Germline V lookup: CDR1 SQVTM, CDR2 ANQGSEA. The CDR3 nucleotides are TGCAGCGTTGCCCAACAGGGGTCCACAGATACGCAGTATTTT. Protein product: CSVAQQGSTDTQYF.

The genes are TRBV10-3 and TRBJ2-6; no clear D. CDR1 is ENHRY, CDR2 SYGVKD, per germline. Trimming pared 0 bases from V and 1 base from J, leaving 7 bases between. The CDR3 has 16 residues. The DNA of the CDR3 is TGTGCCATCAGTGAGTCGATGACATCTGGGGCCAACGTCCTGACTTTC. Residues: CAISESMTSGANVLTF.

This clone showed up just once. CDR3 sequence (DNA): TGTGCCAGCAGCCCTCGGGGGGGCACCGGGGAGCTGTTTTTT. This gives the protein CASSPRGGTGELFF. The J gene is TRBJ2-2, the V gene TRBV7-8, with TRBD2 identical over 8 bases. The J segment lost 4 bases and the V segment lost 5 bases, leaving 3 bases of the junction unmatched. The CDR3 runs to 14 residues. Germline V gene data show CDR1 as SGHVS and CDR2 as FQNEAQ. Full variable domain (missing parts from reference TRBV7-8 and TRBJ2-2): GAGVSQSPRYKVAKRGQDVALRCDPISGHVSLFWYQQALGQGPEFLTYFQNEAQLDKSGLPSDRFFAERPEGSVSTLKIQRTQQEDSAVYLCASSPRGGTGELFFGEGSRLTVL.

The chain is built from TRBV10-3 and TRBJ2-4; 9 bases fit TRBD1. The germline gives CDR1 ENHRY, CDR2 SYGVKD. V shed 5 bases and J 3 bases; nucleotides not matched to a gene: 8. The CDR3 runs to 16 residues. CDR3 in amino acids: CAISPGQGIGKNIQYF. CDR3 nucleotides: TGTGCCATCAGTCCGGGACAGGGTATTGGCAAAAACATTCAGTACTTC.

This clone has only a few counts. V gene TRBV4-2 combines with J gene TRBJ1-1; D is perhaps TRBD1 (5 bases). The CDR3 extends over 14 amino acids. Per germline, CDR1 LGHNA and CDR2 YNFKEQ. V lost 1 base and J lost 4, with 10 bases in between. The CDR3: CASSQVRQGTEAFF. The CDR3 DNA follows: TGTGCCAGCAGCCAAGTGAGGCAGGGCACTGAAGCTTTCTTT.

The genes are TRBV11-3 and TRBJ2-1, with no clear D. Germline assignment: CDR1 SGHNT and CDR2 YENEEA. This CDR3 is built from 13 residues. Trimming took 0 bases from V and 6 from J, leaving 6 bases between them. This chain's CDR3 is CASSLEFGNEQFF. In DNA form, the CDR3 reads TGTGCCAGCAGCTTAGAGTTCGGCAATGAGCAGTTCTTC.

In DNA, the CDR3 is TGTGCCAGCAGCTTTGGGACCATCCAAGAGACCCAGTACTTC. Translation: CASSFGTIQETQYF. The V and J genes are TRBV7-2 and TRBJ2-5, with D perhaps assigned TRBD1 or TRBD2 (5 bases each). Trimming shortened V by 3 bases and J by 1 base, and 9 bases separated the two germline ends. Germline CDR1 SGHTA, CDR2 FQGNSA. This CDR3 has 14 residues.

CDR3 amino acids: CASSLEGGTATNYGYTF. The CDR3 DNA sequence: TGTGCCAGCAGCTTGGAGGGGGGGACTGCTACTAACTATGGCTACACCTTC. The chain is built from TRBV5-5 and TRBJ1-2; D might be TRBD1 (6 bases). V was trimmed by 0 bases and J by 0 bases, leaving 15 bases between them. The CDR3 spans 17 residues. Germline V gives CDR1 SGHKS, CDR2 YYEKEE (reference sequence).

To note about this clone: Additional DNA sequences in this sample encode the identical CDR3. The chain has TRBV3-1 (or the pseudogene TRBV3-2) and TRBJ2-3; D not resolved. Germline V gene sequence: CDR1 LGHDT, CDR2 YNNKEL (reference sequence). V was trimmed by 1 base and J by 6 bases, leaving 5 bases between them. The CDR3 has 12 amino acids. CDR3: CASSQAADTQYF. The CDR3, as DNA: TGTGCCAGCAGCCAAGCGGCTGATACGCAGTATTTT.

The J gene is TRBJ2-5, the V gene TRBV5-6; either TRBD1 or TRBD2 may fit D (6 bases each). CDR1 is SGHDT and CDR2 is YYEEEE in the germline V gene. This CDR3 has 15 amino acids. V lost 4 bases, J lost 2 bases, and 15 bases lay in between. The CDR3 region has the DNA TGTGCCAGCAGCCCCCTAGGAGGGGGGCAAGAGACCCAGTACTTC. Protein sequence: CASSPLGGGQETQYF.

The rearrangement joins TRBV24-1 to TRBJ2-1, with TRBD2 identical over 12 bases. Looked up from germline, CDR1 is KGHDR and CDR2 is SFDVKD. The junction had 18 bases not matched to a gene; V was cut back by 9 bases and J by 7 bases. The CDR3 sequence is 18 residues long. The chain's CDR3 is CATGADSSGRAGGNEQFF. CDR3 nucleotides: TGTGCCACCGGGGCGGACTCTAGCGGGAGGGCCGGGGGTAATGAGCAGTTCTTC.

This clone showed up just once. For the CDR3, the DNA is TGTGCCACCAGTGCCGGGACAGGGGGTTCTCAGCCCCAGCATTTT. Amino acid sequence: CATSAGTGGSQPQHF. This sequence joins TRBV24-1 and TRBJ1-5; 11 positions agree with TRBD1. The trim removed 5 bases at V and 6 bases at J, leaving 5 bases unmatched. This CDR3 region has 15 residues. Germline loops: CDR1 KGHDR, CDR2 SFDVKD.

The CDR3 spells CAWAATGGNEKLFF. The DNA of the CDR3 is TGTGCCTGGGCCGCGACAGGGGGAAATGAAAAACTGTTTTTT. The gene calls are TRBV30 and TRBJ1-4, with 9 bases that match TRBD1. The length of the CDR3 is 14 residues. Trimming removed 5 bases from V and 5 bases from J; junction bases left unmatched: 6. Germline V gene sequence: CDR1 GTSNPN, CDR2 SVGIG (reference sequence).

This chain connects TRBV5-1 to TRBJ2-3; D remains unclear. V shed 2 bases and J shed 0 bases, with 13 bases lying between them. The CDR3 has 16 amino acids. Germline V gives CDR1 SGHRS, CDR2 YFSETQ. The CDR3 sequence: CASSFLLETSTDTQYF. CDR3 nucleotides: TGCGCCAGCAGCTTCCTTTTAGAGACTAGCACAGATACGCAGTATTTT.

This chain uses TRBV3-1 (or the pseudogene TRBV3-2) with TRBJ1-6, with 10 nucleotides matching TRBD1. V shed 4 bases and J 10 bases; nucleotides not matched to a gene: 4. Germline lookup yields CDR1 LGHDT and CDR2 YNNKEL (reference sequence). This CDR3 region has 14 residues. CDR3 loop: CASSPGQGESPLHF. Here the CDR3 DNA reads TGTGCCAGCAGCCCCGGACAGGGGGAGTCACCCCTCCACTTT.